This T cell receptor beta chain was recorded in a study of cytotoxic CD8 clonotypes in ibrutinib-treated CLL (dated by TCRdb to about 2021). The study in broad terms: In this cohort, approximately 15 patients were treatment-naive and roughly ten were relapsed/refractory, while roughly 18 had unmutated IGHV. Partial responses were observed in 24 patients and complete responses in 2; after a median follow-up of about 69 months, remission was maintained in 14 patients and progression was observed in roughly twelve. Every remission and progressive disease sample was obtained while ibrutinib was still being received by the patients. Samples at response were collected after a median of roughly 13 months of treatment, with a range of roughly 6 to 40 months. An average of about 250,000 productive templates and 80,000 to 100,000 productive rearrangements was obtained per sample. Longitudinal samples were available for about 30% of the roughly 90 trial participants. Cryopreserved peripheral blood mononuclear cells were collected before treatment, at response, and at either disease progression or sustained remission. The paper's findings and limits, for the study overall: Sampling times were not matched between patients in sustained remission and patients whose disease was progressing, and lymph node repertoires were not examined. An increase in clonality was observed at ibrutinib response, with clonality remaining stable during sustained remission and falling back toward baseline at progression. Public clonotypes were found to be uncommon and were observed to contract or remain stable during treatment; the increase in clonality was shown to reflect expansion of private clonotypes at ibrutinib response. Baseline clonality was found to be higher than that of age-matched healthy donors and was strongly correlated with circulating CD8+ T-cell counts.

This clone was counted a single time. Its antigen target is currently unknown. One base away there is no much larger clone; base qualities are not given. Each clonotype received, on average, approximately 9.9x coverage in deep resolution sequencing performed on a MiSeq, where the target depth lay between 1 in 1 million and 1 in 200,000 T cells. TCR beta libraries were generated with the immunoSEQ hsTCRB Kit. The source study handled its data this way. The data were analyzed with ImmunoSEQ Analyzer and ImmunoSEQ Data Assistant, and V, D and J gene assignments followed IMGT definitions. Clonality was computed as one minus normalized Shannon entropy of productive rearrangement frequencies, ranging from 0 to 1. Public clonotype analysis was restricted to overrepresented clonotypes comprising at least 0.05% of each patient's repertoire. Repertoires from around 13 age-matched healthy donors in immuneACCESS were used as clonality controls. The table was pulled from immuneACCESS by TCRdb, which kept in-frame rearrangements only. Such tables lose some clones; where checked, under half of the loss comes from unresolved V genes, and the rest has no known cause. V and J calls and clone size come straight from that table; D and trimming were deduced from the DNA. The sample table holds around 26,000 clones, of which about 67% were seen once. The ten largest clones take up under 50% of the sample.

For this chain, trimming is 10 bases at the V end and 2 bases at the J end, and the number of junction bases without a gene match is 13. Including cysteine and phenylalanine, the CDR3 has 16 amino acids. Here the CDR3 DNA is all that survives: 48 bases in frame from base 1. The germline V gene (reference sequence) supplies CDR1 MNHNY and CDR2 SVGAGI. The sample's time point, from its label and the paper: about eleven months on ibrutinib. For TCR beta library preparation, about 1.8 micrograms of genomic DNA were isolated from cryopreserved PBMCs. Longitudinal blood samples from CLL patients on ibrutinib monotherapy underwent high-throughput TCR beta sequencing. The patients were enrolled in a single-center, open-label phase 2 trial of ibrutinib monotherapy.

Recombination linked TRBV6-6 to TRBJ1-5; 8 middle bases align to TRBD1. The sequencing here drew on PBMCs, taken after 12 months of ibrutinib treatment. The TCR was taken from a human donor with chronic lymphocytic leukemia. The DNA sequence is as follows: TGTGCCACCCACGGACAGGGAAGTTTGGGCAATCAGCCCCAGCATTTT. The encoded protein is CATHGQGSLGNQPQHF.